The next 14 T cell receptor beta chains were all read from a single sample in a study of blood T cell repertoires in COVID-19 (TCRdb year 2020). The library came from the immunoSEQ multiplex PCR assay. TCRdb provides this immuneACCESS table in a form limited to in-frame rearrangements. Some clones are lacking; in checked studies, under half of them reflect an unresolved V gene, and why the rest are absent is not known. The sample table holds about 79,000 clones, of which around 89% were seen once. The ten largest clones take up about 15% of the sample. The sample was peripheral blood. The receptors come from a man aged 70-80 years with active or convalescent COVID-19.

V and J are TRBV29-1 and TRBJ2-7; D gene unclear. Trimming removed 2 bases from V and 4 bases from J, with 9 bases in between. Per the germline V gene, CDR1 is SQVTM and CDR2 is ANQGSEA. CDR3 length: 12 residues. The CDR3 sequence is CSVESSGYEQYF. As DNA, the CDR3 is TGCAGCGTTGAATCGTCCGGGTACGAGCAGTACTTC.

CDR3 sequence reads: CASSFTGGTDTQYF. The CDR3, as DNA: TGCGCCAGCAGCTTTACGGGGGGCACAGATACGCAGTATTTT. This sequence joins TRBV5-1 and TRBJ2-3, with D tentatively TRBD2 (6 bases). Germline lookup yields CDR1 SGHRS and CDR2 YFSETQ. The CDR3 has 14 amino acids. Trimming cost V 2 bases and J 1 base, with 8 bases left between them.

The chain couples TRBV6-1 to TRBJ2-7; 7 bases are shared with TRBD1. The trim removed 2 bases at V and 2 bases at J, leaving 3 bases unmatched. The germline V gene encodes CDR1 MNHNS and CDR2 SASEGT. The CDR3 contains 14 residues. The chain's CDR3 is CASSETGAAYEQYF. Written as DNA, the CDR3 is TGTGCCAGCAGTGAAACAGGGGCGGCCTACGAGCAGTACTTC.

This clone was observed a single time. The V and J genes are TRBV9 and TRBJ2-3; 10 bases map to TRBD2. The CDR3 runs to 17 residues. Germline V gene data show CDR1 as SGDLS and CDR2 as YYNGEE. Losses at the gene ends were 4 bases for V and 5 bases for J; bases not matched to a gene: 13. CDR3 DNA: TGTGCCAGCAGCCCCTCGGCCCTAGCGGGAGTAGGAGATACGCAGTATTTT. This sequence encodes CASSPSALAGVGDTQYF.

CDR3 DNA: TGCGCCAGCAGTGGACAGGGCGAAGCTTTCTTT. Translating gives CASSGQGEAFF. This chain links TRBV10-2 with TRBJ1-1; 7 bases agree with TRBD1. This CDR3 comprises 11 residues. V trimming: 4 bases; J trimming: 8 bases; junction bases outside the gene matches: 1. CDR1 is WSHSY, CDR2 SAAADI, per germline.

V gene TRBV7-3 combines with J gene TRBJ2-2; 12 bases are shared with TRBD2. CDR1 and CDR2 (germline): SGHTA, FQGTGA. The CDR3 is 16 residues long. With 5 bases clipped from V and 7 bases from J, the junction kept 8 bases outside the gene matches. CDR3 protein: CASSPISSGRVGELFF. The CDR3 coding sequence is TGTGCCAGCAGCCCCATTTCTAGCGGGAGGGTCGGGGAGCTGTTTTTT.

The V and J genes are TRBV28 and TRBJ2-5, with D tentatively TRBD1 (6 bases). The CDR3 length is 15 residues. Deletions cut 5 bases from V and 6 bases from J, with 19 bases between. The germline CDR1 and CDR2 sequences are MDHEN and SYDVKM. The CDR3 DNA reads TGTGCCAGCAGTACCGAAACTTCAGGGGCGCAGACCCAGTACTTC. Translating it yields CASSTETSGAQTQYF. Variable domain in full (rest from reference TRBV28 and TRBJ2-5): DVKVTQSSRYLVKRTGEKVFLECVQDMDHENMFWYRQDPGLGLRLIYFSYDVKMKEKGDIPEGYSVSREKKERFSLILESASTNQTSMYLCASSTETSGAQTQYFGPGTRLLVL.

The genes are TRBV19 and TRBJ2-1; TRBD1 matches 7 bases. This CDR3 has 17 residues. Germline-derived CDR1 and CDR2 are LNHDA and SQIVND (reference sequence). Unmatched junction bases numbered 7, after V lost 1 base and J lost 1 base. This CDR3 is CASSIVGTAVSYNEQFF. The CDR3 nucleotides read TGTGCCAGTAGTATAGTTGGGACAGCTGTATCCTACAATGAGCAGTTCTTC.

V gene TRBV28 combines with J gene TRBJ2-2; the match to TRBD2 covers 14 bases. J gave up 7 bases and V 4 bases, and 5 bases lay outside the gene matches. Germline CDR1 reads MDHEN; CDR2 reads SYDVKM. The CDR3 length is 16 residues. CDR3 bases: TGTGCCAGCAGTTCTGGGACTAGCGGGAGAGACGGGGAGCTGTTTTTT. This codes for CASSSGTSGRDGELFF. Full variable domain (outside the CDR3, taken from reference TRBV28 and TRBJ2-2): DVKVTQSSRYLVKRTGEKVFLECVQDMDHENMFWYRQDPGLGLRLIYFSYDVKMKEKGDIPEGYSVSREKKERFSLILESASTNQTSMYLCASSSGTSGRDGELFFGEGSRLTVL.

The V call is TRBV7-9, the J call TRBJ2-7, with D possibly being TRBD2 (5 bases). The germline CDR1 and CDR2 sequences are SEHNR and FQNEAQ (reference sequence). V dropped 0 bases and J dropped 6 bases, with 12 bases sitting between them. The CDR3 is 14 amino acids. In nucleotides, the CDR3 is TGTGCCAGCAGCTTAGCCGCCTCCCGGGGCGAGCAGTACTTC. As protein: CASSLAASRGEQYF.

In nucleotides, the CDR3 is TGTGCCAGCAGCCGAGGACATATAGAGACCCAGTACTTC. This encodes CASSRGHIETQYF. The chain links TRBV5-6 to TRBJ2-5, with D possibly being TRBD1 (5 bases). CDR1 and CDR2 (germline): SGHDT, YYEEEE. V dropped 4 bases and J dropped 4 bases, with 11 bases sitting between them. This CDR3 comprises 13 residues.

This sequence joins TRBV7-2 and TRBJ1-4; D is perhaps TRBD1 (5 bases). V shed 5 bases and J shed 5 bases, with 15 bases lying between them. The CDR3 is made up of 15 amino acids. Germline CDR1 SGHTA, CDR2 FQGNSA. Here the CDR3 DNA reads TGTGCCAGCAGCCTGGGTGGCAGGGTCAATGAAAAACTGTTTTTT. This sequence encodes CASSLGGRVNEKLFF.

CDR3 sequence: CASSSGGGRPQYF. CDR3 DNA sequence: TGCGCCAGCAGCTCCGGAGGTGGGAGGCCCCAGTACTTC. This sequence joins TRBV5-1 and TRBJ2-5, with D possibly being TRBD2 (6 bases). This CDR3 comprises 13 residues. V was cut by 3 bases and J by 9 bases, with 15 bases left in between. Germline V gene lookup returns CDR1 SGHRS and CDR2 YFSETQ.

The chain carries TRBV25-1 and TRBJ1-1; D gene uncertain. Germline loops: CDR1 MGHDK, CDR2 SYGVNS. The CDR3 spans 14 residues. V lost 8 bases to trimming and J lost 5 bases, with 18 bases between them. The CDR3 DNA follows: TGTGCCAGCGGAGGACCGGGCCCCGGGACTGAAGCTTTCTTT. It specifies CASGGPGPGTEAFF.